The 12 T cell receptor beta chains in this list originate from one sample, sequenced in a study of tumor and adjacent non-tumor tissue in lung cancer. The template was RNA from unsorted bulk tissue. Distant lung tissue was collected more than 3 cm away from the tumor edge. A modified ARM-PCR protocol with three rounds of nested PCR amplified TCRbeta. TCRdb re-called the multiplex PCR reads with MiXCR, one entry per CDR3 protein. The sample has more than 55,000 distinct CDR3 sequences, 61% seen once; the top ten hold about 31%. Sequences were obtained from distant non-tumor lung tissue. The receptors were gathered from a man aged 70 or older with non-small cell lung cancer.

This clonotype was seen a handful of times. The chain has TRBV5-1 and TRBJ2-3; 11 bases are a match to TRBD2. The CDR3 length is 16 residues. V shed 4 bases and J 6 bases; nucleotides not matched to a gene: 10. Per germline, CDR1 SGHRS and CDR2 YFSETQ. In DNA form, the CDR3 reads TGCGCCAGCAGCCCTCGGGTAGCGGGGGGGCCGGATACGCAGTATTTT. It yields the protein CASSPRVAGGPDTQYF.

Note on this clonotype: Given a much more abundant clone one base away, this may be a read error. The V and J genes are TRBV10-2 and TRBJ2-3; 11 nucleotides line up with TRBD2. Germline CDR1 reads WSHSY; CDR2 reads SAAADI. This CDR3 is 16 amino acids long. In DNA, the CDR3 is TGCTCCAGCAGGGGGTCGACTAGCGGGGTAACAGATACGCAGTATTTT. Encoded protein: CSSRGSTSGVTDTQYF.

This chain connects TRBV20-1 to TRBJ2-7, with D possibly matching TRBD1 (5 bases). CDR1 and CDR2 from the germline V gene are DFQATT and SNEGSKA (reference sequence). Trimming took off 3 bases at V and 3 bases at J, with 9 bases between the two ends. The CDR3 consists of 12 residues. The CDR3 coding sequence is TGCAGTGCTAGTGCAGGGTACTACGAGCAGTACTTC. Its protein is CSASAGYYEQYF.

This clonotype was detected many times. The V call is TRBV29-1, the J call TRBJ1-1; 11 nucleotides line up with TRBD1. V gave up 6 bases and J gave up 4 bases; unmatched junction bases: 4. CDR1 SQVTM and CDR2 ANQGSEA come from the germline V gene. This CDR3 is 13 amino acids long. The CDR3 spells CSVQGQGATEAFF. The DNA for the CDR3 is TGCAGCGTCCAAGGACAGGGGGCCACTGAAGCTTTCTTT.

This clonotype was picked up one time. A much more abundant neighbour one base away suggests this may be a read error. The chain joins TRBV14 to TRBJ1-2, with no clear D. This CDR3 is built from 13 residues. Germline CDR1 and CDR2: SGHDN and FVKESK. Trimming removed 4 bases at V and 7 bases at J, with 13 bases between. CDR3 in DNA: TGTGCCAGCAGCCGAGTTAGGGAGCTTGGCTACACCTTC. Translating gives CASSRVRELGYTF.

As to this clonotype: This may stem from a read error, because a much larger clone lies one nucleotide away. The chain joins TRBV5-4 to TRBJ1-2, with D hard to call. CDR1 is SGHNT, CDR2 YYREEE, per germline (reference sequence). V was shortened by 9 bases and J by 4 bases, with 22 bases between the two germline ends. This CDR3 region has 15 residues. The CDR3, as DNA: TGTGCCATCAGACCAAGACCCGGGGAAACCTATGGCTACACCTTC. It is translated as CAIRPRPGETYGYTF.

Note on this clonotype: A much larger clone sits a single nucleotide away, making a read error possible. V gene TRBV6-2 or TRBV6-3 combines with J gene TRBJ2-7; no clear D. Germline V gives CDR1 MNHEY, CDR2 SVGEGT. The CDR3 consists of 17 residues. The ends were cut back, 4 bases at V and 5 bases at J, with 24 bases in the middle. In DNA form, the CDR3 reads TGTGCCAGCAGTTGGGATCTACCCACCCACCGGCAACACGAGCAGTACTTC. This encodes CASSWDLPTHRQHEQYF.

The chain couples TRBV20-1 to TRBJ1-5; 9 bases are a match to TRBD1. CDR1 is DFQATT and CDR2 is SNEGSKA in the germline V gene (reference sequence). The length of the CDR3 is 17 residues. J lost 0 bases, V lost 8 bases, and 14 bases had no gene match. As DNA, the CDR3 is TGCAGTCTTCTGGGACAGGGTTTCTCTGGTAGCAATCAGCCCCAGCATTTT. This codes for CSLLGQGFSGSNQPQHF.

As concerns this clonotype: A much larger clone differs from this one at a single base, so this may be a read error. V usage is TRBV6-6 and J usage is TRBJ1-2; 9 nucleotides match TRBD1. This CDR3 has 15 amino acids. CDR1 MNHNY and CDR2 SVGAGI come from the germline V gene (reference sequence). V shed 2 bases and J 6 bases; nucleotides not matched to a gene: 7. In DNA form, the CDR3 reads TGTGCCAGCAGTTACGCAAGGACAGGGGCAGATGGCTACACCTTC. Its protein product is CASSYARTGADGYTF.

In regard to this clonotype: This could be a read error, since a much larger clone is one nucleotide away. The V call is TRBV6-1, the J call TRBJ1-1; 8 nucleotides agree with TRBD1. CDR3 size: 13 residues. Germline values: CDR1 MNHNS, CDR2 SASEGT. CDR3 coding DNA: TGTGACAGCAGCTTAGACAGGGGCACTGAAGCTTTCTTT. Translating it yields CDSSLDRGTEAFF.

CDR3 sequence (DNA): TGCGCCAGCAGCTTGCTTGTGACAGGGGGCGGCGAGCAGTACTTC. It is translated as CASSLLVTGGGEQYF. V is TRBV5-1 and J is TRBJ2-7; 10 nucleotides match TRBD1. The CDR3 has 15 residues. Per germline, CDR1 SGHRS and CDR2 YFSETQ. The V segment lost 1 base and the J segment 6 bases; nucleotides outside the gene matches: 7. The full variable domain, in which reference TRBV5-1 and TRBJ2-7 provide the parts outside the CDR3, is KAGVTQTPRYLIKTRGQQVTLSCSPISGHRSVSWYQQTPGQGLQFLFEYFSETQRNKGNFPGRFSGRQFSNSRSEMNVSTLELGDSALYLCASSLLVTGGGEQYFGPGTRLTVT.

This clonotype is medium-sized (0.01 to 0.1%) in the sample. The gene calls are TRBV11-2 and TRBJ2-7, with a tentative D call TRBD1 (5 bases). The CDR3 spans 13 residues. Germline V lookup: CDR1 SGHAT, CDR2 FQNNGV. V shed 7 bases and J shed 4 bases, with 14 bases lying between them. Written as DNA, the CDR3 is TGTGCCAGCACCAGACAGACCAATTACGAGCAGTACTTC. This codes for CASTRQTNYEQYF.